The present T cell receptor (beta chain) was sequenced within a study of CD8+ T cells in alopecia areata. About the study: Severity was scored as percentage of affected scalp area in treated patients. Study results and caveats: A great number of expanded lesional clones endured in scalp and blood during tofacitinib.

Treatment indicated: oral pan-JAK inhibitor, 5-10 mg twice daily. This clone was detected many times. The antigen remains undetermined. Investigators isolated RNA and reverse transcribed it into cDNA to act as the sequencing template. Libraries were prepared by immunoSEQ multiplex PCR; TCRdb keeps only in-frame clonotypes and omits some of them. The table lists more than 200,000 clones, approximately 70% of them singletons. Germline CDR1 reads LGHNA; CDR2 reads YSLEER. This CDR3 is built from 15 residues. The V end was cut by 1 base, the J end by 0 bases, with 9 bases between. Sequences were derived from CD4+ T cells sorted from blood, sampled between weeks 44 and 45, from a patient treated with tofacitinib. The chain is built from TRBV4-3 and TRBJ1-2, with TRBD1 as a possible D gene (5 bases). The receptor comes from a human donor with alopecia areata. The CDR3 here is CASSQARAANYGYTF. As DNA, the CDR3 is TGCGCCAGCAGCCAAGCCAGGGCGGCTAACTATGGCTACACCTTC.